Shown below are 9 T cell receptor beta chains from a single sample sequenced in a study of cytomegalovirus exposure and HLA in healthy donors. Researchers ran the PCR with 60 Vbeta and 13 Jbeta primers. Libraries were prepared by immunoSEQ multiplex PCR; TCRdb keeps only in-frame clonotypes and omits some of them. The sample has under 150,000 clones, about three quarters seen once; the top ten hold approximately 2.9%. Sequencing was done on a sample of PBMCs. All receptors come from a human donor in good health.

This clone was detected only once. The rearrangement joins TRBV11-2 to TRBJ2-7; D may be TRBD1 (6 bases). Trimming removed 1 base at V and 5 bases at J, with 9 bases between. The CDR3 is 13 residues long. CDR1 and CDR2 (germline): SGHAT, FQNNGV. This CDR3 reads CASSLVGQNEQYF. As DNA, the CDR3 is TGTGCCAGCAGCTTAGTAGGACAGAACGAGCAGTACTTC. Full variable domain (remainder filled in from reference TRBV11-2 and TRBJ2-7): EAGVAQSPRYKIIEKRQSVAFWCNPISGHATLYWYQQILGQGPKLLIQFQNNGVVDDSQLPKDRFSAERLKGVDSTLKIQPAKLEDSAVYLCASSLVGQNEQYFGPGTRLTVT.

This clone was detected a few times. The J gene is TRBJ2-7, the V gene TRBV7-9; TRBD2 aligns across 7 bases. V lost 1 base, J lost 3 bases, and 3 bases stayed unmatched. Looked up from germline, CDR1 is SEHNR and CDR2 is FQNEAQ (reference sequence). The CDR3 consists of 14 residues. CDR3 amino acids: CASSLVGGVYEQYF. In nucleotides, the CDR3 is TGTGCCAGCAGCTTAGTGGGGGGGGTCTACGAGCAGTACTTC.

This chain joins TRBV20-1 and TRBJ2-7, with D uncertain. Germline V CDR1 and CDR2: DFQATT, SNEGSKA (reference sequence). The CDR3 covers 11 residues. The ends were cut back, 5 bases at V and 6 bases at J, with 11 bases in the middle. The DNA of the CDR3 is TGCAGTGCTGGCCATAATCCCGAGCAGTACTTC. Protein: CSAGHNPEQYF.

Only a few counts were recorded for this clone. The CDR3 DNA is TGTGCCAGCAGCTATCGCCCTAGCGGGAACTCCTACGAGCAGTACTTC. It encodes CASSYRPSGNSYEQYF. This chain connects TRBV7-8 to TRBJ2-7; 9 nucleotides match TRBD2. The CDR3 sequence is 16 residues long. The V segment lost 4 bases and the J segment 0 bases; nucleotides outside the gene matches: 7. Germline values: CDR1 SGHVS, CDR2 FQNEAQ.

The chain links TRBV30 to TRBJ1-3; no clear D gene. Germline loops: CDR1 GTSNPN, CDR2 SVGIG (reference sequence). The ends were cut back, 0 bases at V and 4 bases at J, with 19 bases in the middle. CDR3 size: 17 residues. Written as DNA, the CDR3 is TGTGCCTGGAGTGTACAAATTAACCCTCGGCGGGGAAACACCATATATTTT. Its protein is CAWSVQINPRRGNTIYF.

The table lists this clone with a count of one. V and J are TRBV5-6 and TRBJ1-5; unclear D gene. Between the trimmed V and J ends, which lost 6 bases and 6 bases, there was a span of 13 bases. CDR3 length equals 13 residues. CDR1 and CDR2 (germline): SGHDT, YYEEEE. The CDR3 protein is CASNSGRGQPQHF. In DNA, the CDR3 is TGTGCCAGCAACTCGGGTCGCGGTCAGCCCCAGCATTTT.

In this sample, this clone turned up a few times. An end of the junction does not agree with germline; a read error may underlie this. In DNA form, the CDR3 reads TGTTCCAGCAGCTTAGGTCTTGGGAGCACGGATGAAAAACTGTTTTTT. Translation: CSSSLGLGSTDEKLFF. V is TRBV7-9 and J is TRBJ1-4; D remains unclear. The CDR3 contains 16 residues. In germline, CDR1 is SEHNR, CDR2 FQNEAQ (reference sequence).

The chain links TRBV9 to TRBJ2-1, with TRBD2 identical over 7 bases. CDR1 is SGDLS and CDR2 is YYNGEE in the germline V gene. V dropped 4 bases and J dropped 2; count of bases not matched to a gene: 9. The CDR3 covers 16 residues. CDR3 DNA sequence: TGTGCCAGCAGCCCAATAGCGGGCACAACCTACAATGAGCAGTTCTTC. Amino acid sequence: CASSPIAGTTYNEQFF. Filled out from reference TRBV9 and TRBJ2-1, the complete variable domain reads DSGVTQTPKHLITATGQRVTLRCSPRSGDLSVYWYQQSLDQGLQFLIQYYNGEERAKGNILERFSAQQFPDLHSELNLSSLELGDSALYFCASSPIAGTTYNEQFFGPGTRLTVL.

V is TRBV4-3 and J is TRBJ1-6; 9 bases map to TRBD1. Trimming took 6 bases from V and 10 from J; bases not matched to a gene: 7. CDR1 and CDR2 (germline): LGHNA, YSLEER. This CDR3 contains 14 residues. CDR3 amino acids: CASSREDRGSPLHF. CDR3 in DNA: TGCGCCAGCAGTCGAGAGGACAGGGGCTCACCCCTCCACTTT.